Following are 25 T cell receptor beta chains from one sample sequenced in a study of shared clonotypes between healthy human individuals. Generated by immunoSEQ multiplex PCR, the TCRdb table keeps only in-frame clones and is missing some. The table shows more than 400,000 clones, with 90% to 97% occurring only once. Sequences were obtained from naive CD4+ T cells sorted from blood. The sample's subset: CD45RA+ positively selected. The receptors originated from a woman in her 30s in good health.

The CDR3 spells CASSLDAETVDTQYF. CDR3 in DNA: TGCGCCAGCAGCTTGGATGCAGAAACCGTAGATACGCAGTATTTT. The chain links TRBV5-1 to TRBJ2-3; no definite D call. Germline loops: CDR1 SGHRS, CDR2 YFSETQ. The CDR3 has 15 residues. With 0 bases removed from V and 5 bases from J, the gap between germline ends came to 13 bases.

This clone has a single count. The rearrangement joins TRBV6-1 to TRBJ1-5; 8 nucleotides agree with TRBD1. The CDR3 totals 13 residues. The germline V gene encodes CDR1 MNHNS and CDR2 SASEGT. With V trimmed by 5 bases and J by 7 bases, 4 bases remained unmatched. In DNA, the CDR3 is TGTGCCAGCAGTCAACAGGGGGAACAGCCCCAGCATTTT. It translates to CASSQQGEQPQHF.

The chain carries TRBV6-5 and TRBJ2-5; D unclear. From germline, CDR1 is MNHEY and CDR2 SVGAGI. This CDR3 is 13 amino acids long. With 5 bases removed from V and 5 bases from J, the gap between germline ends came to 12 bases. Here the CDR3 reads CASSPSDVETQYF. For the CDR3, the DNA is TGTGCCAGCAGTCCCTCCGATGTGGAGACCCAGTACTTC.

The V call is TRBV19, the J call TRBJ2-1, with TRBD2 matching 10 bases. The V gene end was trimmed by 4 bases and the J gene end by 9 bases; junction bases not matched to a gene: 9. The CDR3 has 15 residues. The germline gives CDR1 LNHDA, CDR2 SQIVND (reference sequence). CDR3 in DNA: TGTGCCAGTAGTACTCTGGCTAGCGGGAGTCGTGAGCAGTTCTTC. Residues: CASSTLASGSREQFF.

The J gene is TRBJ2-1, the V gene TRBV5-1, with D perhaps given as TRBD1 or TRBD2 (5 bases each). CDR3 length: 16 residues. Germline CDR1 SGHRS, CDR2 YFSETQ. As DNA, the CDR3 is TGCGCTGCGAAAAAGACGGCAGGGAGCTCCTACAATGAGCAGTTCTTC. Residues: CAAKKTAGSSYNEQFF. The variable domain in full, completed from reference TRBV5-1 and TRBJ2-1, reads KAGVTQTPRYLIKTRGQQVTLSCSPISGHRSVSWYQQTPGQGLQFLFEYFSETQRNKGNFPGRFSGRQFSNSRSEMNVSTLELGDSALYLCAAKKTAGSSYNEQFFGPGTRLTVL.

CDR3 amino acids: CAIRLLAGGPDTGELFF. The CDR3 coding sequence is TGTGCCATCCGCTTACTAGCGGGAGGGCCCGACACCGGGGAGCTGTTTTTT. V is TRBV2 and J is TRBJ2-2, with TRBD2 matching 13 bases. Trimming removed 10 bases from V and 3 bases from J; junction bases left unmatched: 11. This CDR3 comprises 17 residues. Per germline, CDR1 SNHLY and CDR2 FYNNEI.

This chain's CDR3 is CASRGGTGELFF. The CDR3 nucleotides are TGTGCCAGCAGGGGGGGTACCGGGGAGCTGTTTTTT. The genes are TRBV7-2 and TRBJ2-2; D might be TRBD2 (6 bases). Looked up from germline, CDR1 is SGHTA and CDR2 is FQGNSA. Trimming left V 6 bases short and J 5 bases short, with 7 bases between. The CDR3 sequence is 12 residues long.

The chain recombines TRBV9 with TRBJ1-2; D is unclear. Trimming shortened V by 2 bases and J by 6 bases, and 20 bases separated the two germline ends. The CDR3 has 16 residues. Germline lookup yields CDR1 SGDLS and CDR2 YYNGEE. CDR3 sequence (DNA): TGTGCCAGCAGCGTCGACTACGGTGGGCGTCGGGATGGCTACACCTTC. Its protein product is CASSVDYGGRRDGYTF.

The chain links TRBV5-8 to TRBJ2-1, with D tentatively TRBD1 (8 bases). Per the germline V gene, CDR1 is SGHTS and CDR2 is YDEGEE. V was clipped by 6 bases and J by 12 bases, with 19 bases between them. The CDR3 spans 13 residues. CDR3 in amino acids: CASNLGQGLLQFF. CDR3 in DNA: TGTGCCAGCAACCTAGGACAGGGACTATTGCAGTTCTTC.

The gene calls are TRBV28 and TRBJ2-2; TRBD2 aligns across 7 bases. CDR1 MDHEN and CDR2 SYDVKM come from the germline V gene. The CDR3 extends over 16 amino acids. J lost 8 bases, V lost 5 bases, and 14 bases had no gene match. Written as DNA, the CDR3 is TGTGCCAGCAGTACTGTAGCGGGCCCCCCGGCTGGGGAGCTGTTTTTT. Its translation is CASSTVAGPPAGELFF.

The chain couples TRBV4-1 to TRBJ1-2; tentatively, D is TRBD1 (6 bases). Germline CDR1 reads MGHRA; CDR2 reads YSYEKL. With 1 base removed from V and 2 bases from J, the gap between germline ends came to 11 bases. The CDR3 sequence is 15 residues long. The CDR3 DNA reads TGCGCCAGCAGCCAAGGTCAGGGGTCGAACTATGGCTACACCTTC. It is translated as CASSQGQGSNYGYTF.

The gene calls are TRBV5-4 and TRBJ2-7; 8 nucleotides align to TRBD2. Trimming removed 4 bases from V and 1 base from J; junction bases left unmatched: 7. Germline CDR1 reads SGHNT; CDR2 reads YYREEE (reference sequence). CDR3 size: 15 residues. The CDR3 here is CASSPGASGSYEQYF. The CDR3 coding sequence is TGTGCCAGCAGCCCGGGAGCTAGCGGGTCCTACGAGCAGTACTTC.

The chain combines TRBV11-2 with TRBJ2-2; D remains ambiguous. The germline V and J ends were trimmed by 4 bases and 0 bases, with 15 bases remaining between them. Germline lookup yields CDR1 SGHAT and CDR2 FQNNGV. This CDR3 has 17 residues. For the CDR3, the DNA is TGTGCCAGCAGCTCCCTTTTTAGAGGTTCGAACACCGGGGAGCTGTTTTTT. It encodes CASSSLFRGSNTGELFF.

The rearrangement links TRBV5-1 to TRBJ2-7; 15 bases line up with TRBD2. Germline trimming cut 4 bases from V and 7 bases from J; bases unmatched to any gene: 6. CDR3 length: 15 amino acids. The germline gives CDR1 SGHRS, CDR2 YFSETQ. The CDR3 loop is CASSEGLAGGREQYF. In DNA, the CDR3 is TGCGCCAGCAGCGAGGGACTAGCGGGAGGTCGGGAGCAGTACTTC.

A note on this clone: Likely a read error: the CDR3 ends without its conserved phenylalanine or tryptophan. The J gene is TRBJ1-2, the V gene TRBV28; D remains unclear. CDR3 length: 15 residues. The germline gives CDR1 MDHEN, CDR2 SYDVKM. The V end lost 4 bases, the J end lost 2 bases, and 14 bases lay between the germline ends. The CDR3 here is CASSSTGPRNYGYTL. CDR3 DNA: TGTGCCAGCAGTTCAACCGGGCCACGGAACTATGGCTACACCCTC.

The chain has TRBV5-1 and TRBJ2-2; 13 bases line up with TRBD2. Germline-derived CDR1 and CDR2 are SGHRS and YFSETQ. This CDR3 has 17 residues. The V and J ends lost 4 bases and 6 bases, in that order; junction bases with no gene match: 9. CDR3 in amino acids: CASSRTSGGRRAGELFF. The CDR3 coding sequence is TGCGCCAGCAGCCGGACTAGCGGGGGCCGACGGGCCGGGGAGCTGTTTTTT.

The V call is TRBV13, the J call TRBJ2-7; D is perhaps TRBD1 (5 bases). Germline loops: CDR1 PRHDT, CDR2 FYEKMQ (reference sequence). V was trimmed by 5 bases and J by 2 bases, leaving 19 bases between them. The CDR3 covers 16 residues. The CDR3 DNA reads as TGTGCCAGCAGCATGAAGTCGGGCGCAGGGACCTACGAGCAGTACTTC. This sequence encodes CASSMKSGAGTYEQYF.

The V gene is TRBV7-2, the J gene TRBJ2-4; D remains ambiguous. Germline-derived CDR1 and CDR2 are SGHTA and FQGNSA. V lost 3 bases to trimming and J lost 0 bases, with 12 bases between them. The CDR3 loop spans 16 amino acids. This chain's CDR3 is CASSFSRTLAKNIQYF. CDR3 sequence (DNA): TGTGCCAGCAGCTTCTCAAGGACCCTAGCCAAAAACATTCAGTACTTC.

The chain carries TRBV5-1 and TRBJ1-2; perhaps TRBD1 as D (5 bases). With 4 bases removed from V and 4 bases from J, the gap between germline ends came to 11 bases. Germline values: CDR1 SGHRS, CDR2 YFSETQ. CDR3 size: 13 residues. The CDR3 reads CASSPTGPYGYTF. CDR3 DNA sequence: TGCGCCAGCAGCCCAACAGGACCCTATGGCTACACCTTC.

The sample holds one count of this clone. Germline is not matched at one junction end, which may reflect a read error. The V call is TRBV18, the J call TRBJ2-7; 7 bases fit TRBD2. The germline gives CDR1 KGHSH, CDR2 LQKENI. The CDR3 sequence is 14 residues long. CDR3 sequence (DNA): TGTGCCAGCTCACCAACCCGGGACTACAAAGACCTCCACTTC. Translated, it gives CASSPTRDYKDLHF.

The chain couples TRBV30 to TRBJ1-1; no definite D call. CDR3 length: 14 residues. V gave up 4 bases and J gave up 1 base, with 13 bases separating them. CDR1 and CDR2 from the germline V gene are GTSNPN and SVGIG (reference sequence). The CDR3 region has the DNA TGTGCCTGGAACGGGTATCAAAAGAACACTGAAGCTTTCTTT. Its protein product is CAWNGYQKNTEAFF.

The chain carries TRBV9 and TRBJ2-7; the D gene could be TRBD1 or TRBD2 (5 bases each). This CDR3 is built from 14 residues. CDR1 is SGDLS and CDR2 is YYNGEE in the germline V gene. Trimming pared 4 bases from V and 2 bases from J, leaving 13 bases between. Here the CDR3 DNA reads TGTGCCAGCAGCCCCCGGGACGACGCCTACGAGCAGTACTTC. Protein sequence: CASSPRDDAYEQYF.

The V gene is TRBV28, the J gene TRBJ2-7, with no clear D. Germline assignment: CDR1 MDHEN and CDR2 SYDVKM. The length of the CDR3 is 11 residues. The germline V and J ends were trimmed by 6 bases and 5 bases, with 8 bases remaining between them. DNA of the CDR3: TGTGCCAGCAGGACTCGCAACGAGCAGTACTTC. It translates to CASRTRNEQYF. Full variable domain (outside the CDR3, taken from reference TRBV28 and TRBJ2-7): DVKVTQSSRYLVKRTGEKVFLECVQDMDHENMFWYRQDPGLGLRLIYFSYDVKMKEKGDIPEGYSVSREKKERFSLILESASTNQTSMYLCASRTRNEQYFGPGTRLTVT.

This clone occurred a few times. The chain uses TRBV5-1 and TRBJ1-1; 10 bases are a match to TRBD1. CDR1 and CDR2 from the germline V gene are SGHRS and YFSETQ. V dropped 0 bases and J dropped 1; count of bases not matched to a gene: 6. The CDR3 loop spans 17 amino acids. The CDR3 spells CASSLVTTGGGNTEAFF. For the CDR3, the DNA is TGCGCCAGCAGCTTGGTCACGACAGGGGGCGGGAACACTGAAGCTTTCTTT.

The chain carries TRBV19 and TRBJ2-1, with TRBD2 identical over 7 bases. The CDR3 loop spans 14 amino acids. Germline assignment: CDR1 LNHDA and CDR2 SQIVND (reference sequence). Germline trimming cut 4 bases from V and 7 bases from J; bases unmatched to any gene: 7. The DNA for the CDR3 is TGTGCCAGTAGTACCCCCGGGAGGAGTAATGAGCAGTTCTTC. It is translated as CASSTPGRSNEQFF.